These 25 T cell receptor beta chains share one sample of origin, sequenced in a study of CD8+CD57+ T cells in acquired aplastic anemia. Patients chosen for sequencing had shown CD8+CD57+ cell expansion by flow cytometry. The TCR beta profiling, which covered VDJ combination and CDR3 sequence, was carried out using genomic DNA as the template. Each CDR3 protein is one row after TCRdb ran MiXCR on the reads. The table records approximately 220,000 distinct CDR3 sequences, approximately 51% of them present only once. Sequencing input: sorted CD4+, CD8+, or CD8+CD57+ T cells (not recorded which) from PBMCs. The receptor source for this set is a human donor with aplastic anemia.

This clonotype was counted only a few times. The CDR3 here is CSLKAEGYTF. The CDR3 bases are TGCAGCCTCAAGGCGGAGGGCTACACCTTC. V is TRBV29-1 and J is TRBJ1-2, with D unresolved. CDR3 length: 10 residues. Germline lookup yields CDR1 SQVTM and CDR2 ANQGSEA. V was clipped by 8 bases and J by 8 bases, with 12 bases between them.

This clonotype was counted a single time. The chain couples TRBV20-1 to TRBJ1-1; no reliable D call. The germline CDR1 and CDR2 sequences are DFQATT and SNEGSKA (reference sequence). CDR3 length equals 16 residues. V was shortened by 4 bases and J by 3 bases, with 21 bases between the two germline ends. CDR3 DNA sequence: TGCAGTGCTACGGACGGAGCAACGGAGAGGGACACTGAAGCTTTCTTT. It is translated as CSATDGATERDTEAFF.

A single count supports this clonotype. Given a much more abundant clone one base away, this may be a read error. The CDR3 nucleotides are TGTGCCAGCAGTGAACAGGGGAGCTCCTACGAGCAGTGCTTC. Its translation: CASSEQGSSYEQCF. The chain joins TRBV6-1 to TRBJ2-7, with a tentative D call TRBD1 (6 bases). The CDR3 consists of 14 residues. Germline V gene data show CDR1 as MNHNS and CDR2 as SASEGT.

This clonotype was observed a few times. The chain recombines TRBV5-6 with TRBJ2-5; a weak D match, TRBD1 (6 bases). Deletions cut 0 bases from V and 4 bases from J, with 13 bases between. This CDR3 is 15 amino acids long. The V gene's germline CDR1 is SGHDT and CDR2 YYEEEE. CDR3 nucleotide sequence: TGTGCCAGCAGCTTGGCCAGAACAGGGCGAGAGACCCAGTACTTC. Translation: CASSLARTGRETQYF.

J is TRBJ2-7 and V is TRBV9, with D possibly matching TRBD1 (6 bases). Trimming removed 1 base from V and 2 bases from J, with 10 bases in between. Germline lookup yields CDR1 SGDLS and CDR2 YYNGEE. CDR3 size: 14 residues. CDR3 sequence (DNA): TGTGCCAGCAGCGTATTGGACAGTCCCTACGAGCAGTACTTC. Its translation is CASSVLDSPYEQYF. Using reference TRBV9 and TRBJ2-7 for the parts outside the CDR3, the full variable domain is DSGVTQTPKHLITATGQRVTLRCSPRSGDLSVYWYQQSLDQGLQFLIQYYNGEERAKGNILERFSAQQFPDLHSELNLSSLELGDSALYFCASSVLDSPYEQYFGPGTRLTVT.

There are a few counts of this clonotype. CDR3 loop: CASSSRYGYTF. CDR3 DNA sequence: TGTGCCAGCAGTTCTCGCTATGGCTACACCTTC. This chain uses TRBV28 with TRBJ1-2, with D unclear. Germline V gene lookup returns CDR1 MDHEN and CDR2 SYDVKM. The ends were cut back, 4 bases at V and 4 bases at J, with 4 bases in the middle. This CDR3 has 11 amino acids.

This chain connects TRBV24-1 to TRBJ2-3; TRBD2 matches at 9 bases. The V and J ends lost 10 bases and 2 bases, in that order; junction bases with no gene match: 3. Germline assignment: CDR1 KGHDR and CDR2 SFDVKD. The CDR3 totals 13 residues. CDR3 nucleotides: TGTGCCACAGGCGGGAGGGACACAGATACGCAGTATTTT. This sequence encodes CATGGRDTDTQYF.

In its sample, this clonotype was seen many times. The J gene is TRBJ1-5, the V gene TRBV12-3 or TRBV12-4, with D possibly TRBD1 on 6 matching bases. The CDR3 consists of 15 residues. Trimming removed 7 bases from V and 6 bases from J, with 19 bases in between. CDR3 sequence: CASTPGQSVGQPQHF. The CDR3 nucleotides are TGTGCCAGCACCCCTGGACAGTCTGTCGGTCAGCCCCAGCATTTT.

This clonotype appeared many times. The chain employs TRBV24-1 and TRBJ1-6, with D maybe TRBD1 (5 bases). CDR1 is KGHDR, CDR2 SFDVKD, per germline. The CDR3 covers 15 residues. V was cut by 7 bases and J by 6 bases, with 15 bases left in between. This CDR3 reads CATRANDRSNSPLHF. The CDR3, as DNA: TGTGCCACCAGAGCCAACGACAGATCTAATTCACCCCTCCACTTT.

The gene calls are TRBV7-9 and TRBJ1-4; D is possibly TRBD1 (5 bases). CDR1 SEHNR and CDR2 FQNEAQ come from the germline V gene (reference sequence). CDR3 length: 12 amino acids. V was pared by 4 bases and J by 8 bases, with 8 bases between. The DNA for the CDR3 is TGTGCCAGCAGCTACGGGGGGGAAAAACTGTTTTTT. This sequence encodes CASSYGGEKLFF.

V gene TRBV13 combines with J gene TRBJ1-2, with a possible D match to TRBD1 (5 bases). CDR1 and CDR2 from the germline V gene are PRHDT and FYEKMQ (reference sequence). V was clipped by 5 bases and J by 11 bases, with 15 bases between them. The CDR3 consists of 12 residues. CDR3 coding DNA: TGTGCCAGCAGCGTGTCTAGCGGGGGGTACACCTTC. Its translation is CASSVSSGGYTF.

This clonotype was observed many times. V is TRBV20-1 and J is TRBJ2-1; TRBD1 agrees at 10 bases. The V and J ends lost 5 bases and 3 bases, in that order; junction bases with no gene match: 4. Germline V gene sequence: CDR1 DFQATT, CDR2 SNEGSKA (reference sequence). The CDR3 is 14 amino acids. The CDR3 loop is CSALRDRGYNEQFF. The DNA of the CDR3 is TGCAGTGCTCTCCGGGACAGGGGCTACAATGAGCAGTTCTTC.

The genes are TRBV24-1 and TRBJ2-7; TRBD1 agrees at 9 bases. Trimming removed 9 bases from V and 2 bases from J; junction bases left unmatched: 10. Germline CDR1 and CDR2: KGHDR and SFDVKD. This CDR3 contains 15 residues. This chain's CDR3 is CATPGPRTGAYEQYF. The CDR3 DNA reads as TGTGCCACCCCCGGGCCCAGGACAGGGGCCTACGAGCAGTACTTC.

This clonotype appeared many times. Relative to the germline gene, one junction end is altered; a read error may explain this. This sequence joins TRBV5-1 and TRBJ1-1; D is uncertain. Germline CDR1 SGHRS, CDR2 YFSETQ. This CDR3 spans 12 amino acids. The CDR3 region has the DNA TGTGCCAGCAGCTTAGTGAACACTGAAGCTTTCTTT. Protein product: CASSLVNTEAFF. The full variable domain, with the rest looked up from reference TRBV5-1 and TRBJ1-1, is KAGVTQTPRYLIKTRGQQVTLSCSPISGHRSVSWYQQTPGQGLQFLFEYFSETQRNKGNFPGRFSGRQFSNSRSEMNVSTLELGDSALYLCASSLVNTEAFFGQGTRLTVV.

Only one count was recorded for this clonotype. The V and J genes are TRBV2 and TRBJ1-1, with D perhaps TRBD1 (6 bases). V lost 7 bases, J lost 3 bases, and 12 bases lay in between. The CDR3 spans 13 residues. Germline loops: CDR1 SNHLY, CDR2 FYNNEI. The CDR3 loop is CASIPTGHTEAFF. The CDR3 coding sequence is TGTGCCAGCATCCCTACAGGGCACACTGAAGCTTTCTTT.

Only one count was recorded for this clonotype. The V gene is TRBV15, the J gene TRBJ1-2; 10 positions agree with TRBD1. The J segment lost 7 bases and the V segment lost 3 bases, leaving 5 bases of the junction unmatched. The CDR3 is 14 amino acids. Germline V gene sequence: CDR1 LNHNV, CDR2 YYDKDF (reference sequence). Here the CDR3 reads CATSSGTGDGGYTF. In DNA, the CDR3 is TGTGCCACCAGCAGCGGGACAGGGGATGGTGGCTACACCTTC.

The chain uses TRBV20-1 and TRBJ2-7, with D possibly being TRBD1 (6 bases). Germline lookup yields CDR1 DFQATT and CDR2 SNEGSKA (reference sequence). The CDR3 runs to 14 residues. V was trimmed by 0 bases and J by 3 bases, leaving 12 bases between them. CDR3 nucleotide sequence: TGCAGTGCTAGAGATGAGGGACATTACTACGAGCAGTACTTC. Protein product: CSARDEGHYYEQYF.

Here the CDR3 reads CSVEEPNPNYGYTF. As DNA, the CDR3 is TGCAGCGTTGAAGAGCCGAACCCTAACTATGGCTACACCTTC. The genes are TRBV29-1 and TRBJ1-2; no clear D. Germline V lookup: CDR1 SQVTM, CDR2 ANQGSEA. The CDR3 runs to 14 residues. V lost 0 bases to trimming and J lost 0 bases, with 8 bases between them.

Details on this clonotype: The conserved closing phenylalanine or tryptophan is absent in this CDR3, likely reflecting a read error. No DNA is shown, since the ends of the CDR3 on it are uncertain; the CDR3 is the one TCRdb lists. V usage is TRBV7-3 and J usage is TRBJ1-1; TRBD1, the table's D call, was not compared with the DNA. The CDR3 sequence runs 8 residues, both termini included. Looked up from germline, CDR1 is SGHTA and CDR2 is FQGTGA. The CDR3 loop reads CASSTEMS.

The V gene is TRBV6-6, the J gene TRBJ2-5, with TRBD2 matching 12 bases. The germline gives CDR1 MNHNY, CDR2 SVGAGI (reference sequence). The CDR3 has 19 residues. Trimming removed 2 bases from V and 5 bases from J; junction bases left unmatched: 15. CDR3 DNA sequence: TGTGCCAGCAGTTACCCTGGGACTAGCGGGTCACCAATGCTGGAGACCCAGTACTTC. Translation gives CASSYPGTSGSPMLETQYF.

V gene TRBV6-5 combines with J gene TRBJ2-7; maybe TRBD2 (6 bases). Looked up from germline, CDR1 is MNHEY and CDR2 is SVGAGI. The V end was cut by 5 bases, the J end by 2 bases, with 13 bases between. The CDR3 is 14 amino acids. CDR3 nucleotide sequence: TGTGCCAGCAGTGCTGGCGGGGCCACCTACGAGCAGTACTTC. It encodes CASSAGGATYEQYF.

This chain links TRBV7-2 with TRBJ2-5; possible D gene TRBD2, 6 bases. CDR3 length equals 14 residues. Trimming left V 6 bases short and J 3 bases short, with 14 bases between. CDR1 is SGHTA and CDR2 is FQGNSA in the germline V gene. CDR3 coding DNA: TGTGCCAGCAGTGCTTCTTTAGCGGAAGAGACCCAGTACTTC. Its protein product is CASSASLAEETQYF.

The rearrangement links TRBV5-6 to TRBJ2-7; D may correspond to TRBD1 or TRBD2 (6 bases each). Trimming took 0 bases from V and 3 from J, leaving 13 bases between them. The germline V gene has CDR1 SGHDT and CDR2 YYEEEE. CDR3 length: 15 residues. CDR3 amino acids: CASSLGGAGCYEQYV. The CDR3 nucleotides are TGTGCCAGCAGCTTGGGGGGGGCAGGCTGCTACGAGCAGTACGTC.

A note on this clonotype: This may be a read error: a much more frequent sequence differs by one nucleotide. For the CDR3, the DNA is TGCAGTGCTAGAGATCGGCTGTCGGCAGGACATGGAAAACTGTTTTTT. It codes for CSARDRLSAGHGKLFF. This chain connects TRBV20-1 to TRBJ1-4, with a possible D match to TRBD1 (5 bases). The CDR3 runs to 16 residues. CDR1 is DFQATT, CDR2 SNEGSKA, per germline (reference sequence). Trimming left V 0 bases short and J 10 bases short, with 21 bases between.

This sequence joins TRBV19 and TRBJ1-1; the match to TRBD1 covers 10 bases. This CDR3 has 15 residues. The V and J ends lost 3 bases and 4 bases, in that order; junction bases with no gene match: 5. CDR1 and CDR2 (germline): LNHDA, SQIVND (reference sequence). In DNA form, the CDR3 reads TGTGCCAGTAGTATGGACAGGGGGTCGAGCACTGAAGCTTTCTTT. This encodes CASSMDRGSSTEAFF.